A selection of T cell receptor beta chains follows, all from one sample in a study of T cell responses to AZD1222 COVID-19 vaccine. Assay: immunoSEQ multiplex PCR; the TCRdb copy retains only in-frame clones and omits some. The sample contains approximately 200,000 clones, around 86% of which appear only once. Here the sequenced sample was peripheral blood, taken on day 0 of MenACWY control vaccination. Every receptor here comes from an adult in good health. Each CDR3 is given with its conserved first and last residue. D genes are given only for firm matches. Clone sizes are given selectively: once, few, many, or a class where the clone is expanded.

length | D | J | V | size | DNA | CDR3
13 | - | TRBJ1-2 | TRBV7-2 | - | TGTGCCAGCAGCTTATCGGGGGACTATGGCTACACCTTC | CASSLSGDYGYTF
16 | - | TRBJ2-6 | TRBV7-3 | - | TGTGCCAGCAGCCCACTTGGCTCCTCTGGGGCCAACGTCCTGACTTTC | CASSPLGSSGANVLTF
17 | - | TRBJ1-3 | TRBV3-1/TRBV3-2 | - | TGTGCCAGCAGCCAGGAAGAACGGGCCCTCTCTGGAAACACCATATATTTT | CASSQEERALSGNTIYF
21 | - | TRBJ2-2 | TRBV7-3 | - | TGTGCCAGCAGCTCTGTCCGCACGGTGGGGCCGACGGGAACGAACACCGGGGAGCTGTTTTTT | CASSSVRTVGPTGTNTGELFF
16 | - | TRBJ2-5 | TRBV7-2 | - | TGTGCCAGCAGCGTTGGTACCGGGTCTGGGGGGGAGACCCAGTACTTC | CASSVGTGSGGETQYF
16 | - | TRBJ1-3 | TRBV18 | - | TGTGCCAGCTCACCGTTAGGGGAAGGATCTGGAAACACCATATATTTT | CASSPLGEGSGNTIYF
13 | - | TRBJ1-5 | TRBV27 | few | TGTGCCAGCAGTTTCGGCTCGTATCAGCCCCAGCATTTT | CASSFGSYQPQHF
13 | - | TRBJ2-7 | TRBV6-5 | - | TGTGCCAGCAGTTACGGCGGCTCCTACGAGCAGTACTTC | CASSYGGSYEQYF
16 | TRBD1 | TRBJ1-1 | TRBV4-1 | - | TGCGCCAGCAGCCGAGGCGACGGGGGGACAGGGAGAGAAGCTTTCTTT | CASSRGDGGTGREAFF
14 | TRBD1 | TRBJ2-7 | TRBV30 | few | TGTGCCTGGAGTCCTCCGGACAGGGTTTACGAGCAGTACTTC | CAWSPPDRVYEQYF
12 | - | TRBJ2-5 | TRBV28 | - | TGTGCCAGCTCACGGCTCCAAGAGACCCAGTACTTC | CASSRLQETQYF
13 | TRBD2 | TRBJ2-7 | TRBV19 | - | TGTGCCAGTCCGGGAGGGCCCTCAGGCGAGCAGTACTTC | CASPGGPSGEQYF
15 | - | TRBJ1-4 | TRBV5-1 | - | TGCGCCAGCAGCTTGGGACAGACAACTAATGAAAAACTGTTTTTT | CASSLGQTTNEKLFF
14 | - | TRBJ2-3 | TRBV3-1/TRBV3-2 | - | TGTGCCAGCAGCCCCGGGGAACTCACAGATACGCAGTATTTT | CASSPGELTDTQYF
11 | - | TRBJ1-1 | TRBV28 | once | TGTGCCAGCTCCCTCGGGGCCCAAGCTTTCTTT | CASSLGAQAFF
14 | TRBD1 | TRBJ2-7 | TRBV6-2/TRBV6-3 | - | TGTGCCAGCAGCTCCGGGACAGCCACCCTGGAGCAGTACTTC | CASSSGTATLEQYF
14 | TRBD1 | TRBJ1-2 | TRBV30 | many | TGTGCCTGGAGTCTACCCAACAGGGGACACGGCTACACCTTC | CAWSLPNRGHGYTF
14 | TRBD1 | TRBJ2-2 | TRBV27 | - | TGTGCCAGCCAGGGACAGTCGAACACCGGGGAGCTGTTTTTT | CASQGQSNTGELFF